Sequencing of this TCR beta chain was carried out in a study of blood T cell repertoires in COVID-19. Concerning this clone itself: Other nucleotide sequences from this sample produce the same CDR3.

Those enrolled in Seattle joined during active infection and were followed longitudinally afterward. Produced via immunoSEQ multiplex PCR; TCRdb's table is partial and in-frame only. The table lists about 270,000 clones, roughly 84% of them singletons. V lost 6 bases to trimming and J lost 3 bases; unmatched junction nucleotides: 2. Germline CDR1 LNHDA, CDR2 SQIVND (reference sequence). The CDR3 length is 13 residues. V and J are TRBV19 and TRBJ2-7; 10 bases agree with TRBD1. The clonotype comes from a human donor with COVID-19, enrolled during active disease. The donor label of this sample is uncertain. Sequenced material: peripheral blood. CDR3 sequence reads: CASSRDRGYEQYF. As DNA, the CDR3 is TGTGCCAGTAGCCGGGACAGGGGCTACGAGCAGTACTTC.